Following are 5 T cell receptor beta chains from one sample sequenced in a study of cytomegalovirus exposure and HLA in healthy donors. PCR used 60 Vbeta primers and 13 Jbeta primers. Libraries were prepared by immunoSEQ multiplex PCR; TCRdb keeps only in-frame clonotypes and omits some of them. The sample lists roughly 170,000 clones; 80% were seen once. What was sequenced was PBMCs. Receptors were obtained from a boy aged 10-17 years in good health and CMV-seronegative.

This chain uses TRBV7-8 with TRBJ2-2; D is ambiguous. The germline V and J ends were trimmed by 5 bases and 5 bases, with 15 bases remaining between them. Germline V gene sequence: CDR1 SGHVS, CDR2 FQNEAQ. CDR3 length: 15 amino acids. CDR3 DNA sequence: TGTGCCAGCAGCCTACGCCTCATAGATACCGGGGAGCTGTTTTTT. The encoded protein is CASSLRLIDTGELFF.

The chain joins TRBV30 to TRBJ1-1, with D hard to call. V dropped 3 bases and J dropped 4 bases, with 6 bases sitting between them. The CDR3 is 11 amino acids. Germline V gene data show CDR1 as GTSNPN and CDR2 as SVGIG (reference sequence). The CDR3: CAWRATTEAFF. CDR3 nucleotide sequence: TGTGCCTGGAGAGCAACCACTGAAGCTTTCTTT.

This clone occurred a few times. The gene calls are TRBV15 and TRBJ1-3, with D tentatively TRBD1 (5 bases). Germline V gives CDR1 LNHNV, CDR2 YYDKDF (reference sequence). V was pared by 0 bases and J by 2 bases, with 5 bases between. CDR3 length: 14 residues. CDR3 nucleotides: TGTGCCACCAGCAGAGACAGGGCTGGAAACACCATATATTTT. As protein: CATSRDRAGNTIYF.

This clone has only a few counts. The genes are TRBV12-5 and TRBJ1-3; 7 nucleotides align to TRBD1. Per the germline V gene, CDR1 is LGHNT and CDR2 is FRNRAP. Germline trimming cut 3 bases from V and 1 base from J; bases unmatched to any gene: 12. This CDR3 has 18 amino acids. The CDR3 spells CASGFYIGGQQSGNTIYF. As DNA, the CDR3 is TGTGCTAGTGGTTTTTATATTGGGGGACAGCAGTCTGGAAACACCATATATTTT.

Regarding this clone: Other nucleotide sequences from this sample produce the same CDR3. This rearrangement joins TRBV2 to TRBJ2-7; D call uncertain. The germline V gene has CDR1 SNHLY and CDR2 FYNNEI. V gave up 5 bases and J gave up 1 base, with 3 bases separating them. CDR3 size: 11 residues. CDR3 loop: CASSLSYEQYF. As DNA, the CDR3 is TGTGCCAGCAGTCTATCCTACGAGCAGTACTTC. The full variable domain, completed using reference TRBV2 and TRBJ2-7, is EPEVTQTPSHQVTQMGQEVILRCVPISNHLYFYWYRQILGQKVEFLVSFYNNEISEKSEIFDDQFSVERPDGSNFTLKIRSTKLEDSAMYFCASSLSYEQYFGPGTRLTVT.